This T cell receptor beta chain was profiled in a study of OX40 agonist ivuxolimab in advanced cancers. Study-level background: Ivuxolimab was an agonistic, fully human IgG2 monoclonal antibody directed against OX40 (CD134), a costimulatory receptor. Partial responses were achieved by three dose-escalation patients, of whom one had hepatocellular carcinoma and two had cutaneous melanoma. Of the 50 or so patients in dose escalation, some 20 had hepatocellular carcinoma, about 15 had melanoma, 9 had renal cell carcinoma and 9 had head and neck cancer. Patients were allowed to have had prior anti-PD-1, anti-PD-L1 or anti-CTLA-4 therapy, and 40% of the dose-escalation patients had previously received checkpoint inhibitors. Peripheral TCRbeta sequencing was intended to test whether TCR sequence diversity was altered and clonal T-cell expansion was caused by ivuxolimab. The paper covers the monotherapy dose-escalation part of the phase I ivuxolimab trial, which included N of about 50 patients. A male proportion of under 85% and a mean age of 60 years, ranging from 23 to 79, were recorded for the dose-escalation cohort. Intravenous ivuxolimab was administered to patients every 2 weeks at six dose levels: 0.01, 0.1, 0.3, 1.5, 3 and 10 mg/kg. The paper as a whole reports these results and caveats: Low levels of normalized T-cell clonal expansion were also seen in some patients who did not respond. The antigen specificity of the clonally expanded peripheral T cells was not determined. After ivuxolimab, CD8+ T cells had more expanded clones than CD4+ T cells on average. At doses of 0.1 to 3.0 mg/kg, clonal expansion of both CD4+ and CD8+ T cells in blood was seen between baseline and week 6. In partial responders in the 0.1-3.0 mg/kg groups, normalized peripheral clonal expansion was found to be among the lowest, especially among CD8+ T cells.

Genomic DNA was extracted from sorted cells for sequencing of the TCRbeta CDR3 region. The immunoSEQ Assay was used to sequence the TCRbeta CDR3 regions. This is the immuneACCESS table as TCRdb keeps it, with only in-frame sequences that have V and J called. A part of the clones is gone; compared with another copy, unresolved V genes explain less than half, and the rest is unexplained. The sample records fewer than 90,000 clones, roughly nine tenths of which are singletons. The top ten clones comprise less than 0.2% of the sample. In the case of this clone: It has no known antigen specificity. Within one base of it there is no much larger clone, and no base qualities were kept.

Patients with a history of autoimmune disease or receiving systemic immunosuppression were excluded from the trial. In every dose cohort, peripheral blood was drawn for TCR sequencing at baseline, cycle 4 day 1, and cycle 7 day 1. The samples were taken from a phase I, first-in-human, multicenter, open-label dose-escalation trial of ivuxolimab. The trial enrolled adults with locally advanced or metastatic head and neck squamous cell, hepatocellular, melanoma or renal cell carcinoma. Before TCR sequencing, CD4+ and CD8+ T cells were separately sorted from peripheral blood. The junction shows trimming of 0 bases on V and 6 bases on J, plus 15 bases between the germline ends. From cysteine to phenylalanine, the CDR3 is 15 amino acids long. Only the CDR3 DNA stays, 45 bases, in frame from base 1. The germline V gene yields SGHTA for CDR1 and FQGTGA for CDR2.

The receptor chain draws on TRBV7-3 and TRBJ2-7; possibly the D gene is TRBD1, per 6 matching bases. The receptor comes from an adult with an advanced solid tumor such as melanoma, head and neck, liver or kidney cancer. The specimen was CD4+ or CD8+ T cells sorted from blood, collected in a trial of the OX40 agonist ivuxolimab. CDR3 region: CASSLTPRGLGEQYF. The DNA sequence reads TGTGCCAGCAGCTTAACCCCCAGGGGCCTTGGCGAGCAGTACTTC.